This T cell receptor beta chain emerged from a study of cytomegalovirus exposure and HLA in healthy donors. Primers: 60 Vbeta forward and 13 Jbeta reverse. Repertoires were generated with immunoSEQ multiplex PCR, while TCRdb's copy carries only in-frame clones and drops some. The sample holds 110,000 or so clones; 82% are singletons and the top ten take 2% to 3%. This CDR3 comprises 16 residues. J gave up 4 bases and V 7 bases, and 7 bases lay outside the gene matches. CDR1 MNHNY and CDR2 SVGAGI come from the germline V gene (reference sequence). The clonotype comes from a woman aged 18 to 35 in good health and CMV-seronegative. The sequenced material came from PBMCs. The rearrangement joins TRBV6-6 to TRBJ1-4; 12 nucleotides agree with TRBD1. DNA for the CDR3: TGTGCCAGCACCCTGGGACAGGGGGCTTATAATGAAAAACTGTTTTTT. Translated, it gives CASTLGQGAYNEKLFF.